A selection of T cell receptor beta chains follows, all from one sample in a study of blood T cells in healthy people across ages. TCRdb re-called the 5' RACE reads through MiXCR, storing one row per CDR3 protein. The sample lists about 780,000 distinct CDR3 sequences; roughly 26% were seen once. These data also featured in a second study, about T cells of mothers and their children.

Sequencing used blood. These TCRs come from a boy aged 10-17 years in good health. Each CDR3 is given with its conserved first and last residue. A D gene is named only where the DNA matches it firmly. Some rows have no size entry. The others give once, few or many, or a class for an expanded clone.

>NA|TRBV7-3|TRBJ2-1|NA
TGTGCCAGCAGCTTAATGGGTCGGACATCCTACAATGAGCAGTTCTTC
CASSLMGRTSYNEQFF
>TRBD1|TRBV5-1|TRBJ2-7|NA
TGCGCCAGCAGAGAGGGGGCGAACGAGCAGTACTTC
CASREGANEQYF
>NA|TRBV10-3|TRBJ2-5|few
TGTGCCATCAGTGAGAACGGGGCAGAGACCCAGTACTTC
CAISENGAETQYF
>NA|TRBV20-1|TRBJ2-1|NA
TGCAGTGCCAATCCCGGGAACTACAATGAGCAGTTCTTC
CSANPGNYNEQFF
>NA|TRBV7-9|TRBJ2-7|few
TGTGCCAGCAGCCCCAAGGGGGGGACACCTTCCTACGAGCAGTACTTC
CASSPKGGTPSYEQYF
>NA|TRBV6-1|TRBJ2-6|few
TGTGCCAGCAGCCCTACCTCGTCGGCTGGGGCCAACGTCCTGACTTTC
CASSPTSSAGANVLTF
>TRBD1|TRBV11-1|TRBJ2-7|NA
TGTGCCAGCAGTCAAGATGGGACAGGGCAATACTTC
CASSQDGTGQYF
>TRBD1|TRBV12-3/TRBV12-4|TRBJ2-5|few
TGTGCCAGCAGCCCAGAGGGGGCGCGCGGGACCCAGTACTTC
CASSPEGARGTQYF
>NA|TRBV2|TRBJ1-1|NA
TGTGCCAGCAGTGAAGAAACGGGGAGTAAGACTGAAGCTTTCTTT
CASSEETGSKTEAFF
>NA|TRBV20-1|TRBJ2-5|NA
TGCAGTGGAGGGCGGGGCGACACGTTTCAAGAGACCCAGTACTTC
CSGGRGDTFQETQYF
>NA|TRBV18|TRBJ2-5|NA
TGTGCCAGCTCGACAGACGCAGGTGTGGGGTCCCAGTACTTC
CASSTDAGVGSQYF
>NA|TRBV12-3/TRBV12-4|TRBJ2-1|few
TGTGCCAGCAGCCCGTGGAGGGGGGGGAGGCGTGTCAATGAGCAGTTCTTC
CASSPWRGGRRVNEQFF
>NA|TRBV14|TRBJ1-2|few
TGTGCCAGCAGCCAAGGCGGCTTAATCTATGGCTACACCTTC
CASSQGGLIYGYTF
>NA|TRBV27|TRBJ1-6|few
TGTGCCAGCAGCTTCCGATTACCGGCATTAAATTCACCCCTCCACTTT
CASSFRLPALNSPLHF
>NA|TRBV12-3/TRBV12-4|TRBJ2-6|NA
TGTGCCAGCAGAGATTGGGGGGTTGGGGCCAACGTCCTGACTTTC
CASRDWGVGANVLTF
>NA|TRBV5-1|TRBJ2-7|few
TGCGCCAGCTCGTCTACTACGAACGTTGAGCAGTACTTC
CASSSTTNVEQYF
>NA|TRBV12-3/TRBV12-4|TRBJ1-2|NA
TGTGCCAGCAGGGCCCGAGGTGACGGAATACATGGCTACACCTTC
CASRARGDGIHGYTF
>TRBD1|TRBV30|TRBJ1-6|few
TGTGCCTGGAGTGTAAAGGGGACAGGGGCTTCACCCCTCCACTTT
CAWSVKGTGASPLHF
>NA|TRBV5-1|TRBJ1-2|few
TGCGCCAGCAGCTTGGTTTATGGGGGGGACGGCTACACCTTC
CASSLVYGGDGYTF
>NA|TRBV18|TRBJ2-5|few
TGTGCCAGCTCACCAGCTCCCCAAGAGACCCAGTACTTC
CASSPAPQETQYF